The sequence of this TCR beta chain was determined in a study of regulatory T cells in long-lasting Graves disease. Relying on iRepertoire HTBI primers and Arm-PCR of CDR3 regions, the team built TCR beta libraries. MiXCR, run by TCRdb on the multiplex PCR reads, gives a single entry per CDR3 protein. The table has around 450,000 distinct CDR3 sequences, around 15% seen once; the top ten hold 12%. This clonotype was observed many times. Time point in this sample: newly diagnosed GD, antithyroid drugs for less than 3 months. PBMC RNA served as the TCR library source. V trimming: 4 bases; J trimming: 8 bases; junction bases outside the gene matches: 5. The length of the CDR3 is 13 residues. CDR1 is SGHRS and CDR2 is YFSETQ in the germline V gene. The same sample was also used in a study of T cells in Graves' hyperthyroidism and ophthalmopathy. From that report: Stable disease denoted Graves' hyperthyroidism without ophthalmopathy progression within 18 months. The HTBI primer set drove a first-round RT-PCR of the TCR CDR3. Blood also contained most expanded thyroid clonotypes above 0.001.

The source material was peripheral blood mononuclear cells (PBMCs), sampled at new diagnosis, from a patient treated with antithyroid drugs. This clonotype was sampled from a man in his forties with Graves disease. This chain connects TRBV5-1 to TRBJ2-1; 8 bases map to TRBD2. The CDR3: CASSPGRGYEQFF. CDR3 bases: TGCGCCAGCAGCCCCGGGAGGGGATATGAGCAGTTCTTC. Full variable domain (remainder filled in from reference TRBV5-1 and TRBJ2-1): KAGVTQTPRYLIKTRGQQVTLSCSPISGHRSVSWYQQTPGQGLQFLFEYFSETQRNKGNFPGRFSGRQFSNSRSEMNVSTLELGDSALYLCASSPGRGYEQFFGPGTRLTVL.